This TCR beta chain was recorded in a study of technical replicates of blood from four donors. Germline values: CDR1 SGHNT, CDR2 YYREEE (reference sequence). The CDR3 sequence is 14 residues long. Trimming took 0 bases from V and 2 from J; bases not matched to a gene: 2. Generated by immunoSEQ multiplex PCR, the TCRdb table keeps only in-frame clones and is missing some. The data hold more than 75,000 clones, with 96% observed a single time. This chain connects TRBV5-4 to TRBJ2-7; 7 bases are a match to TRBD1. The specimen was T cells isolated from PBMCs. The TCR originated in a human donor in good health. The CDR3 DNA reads TGTGCCAGCAGCTTGGGAGGGACAGCCTACGAGCAGTACTTC. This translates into CASSLGGTAYEQYF. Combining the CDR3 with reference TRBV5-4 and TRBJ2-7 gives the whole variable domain ETGVTQSPTHLIKTRGQQVTLRCSSQSGHNTVSWYQQALGQGPQFIFQYYREEENGRGNFPPRFSGLQFPNYSSELNVNALELDDSALYLCASSLGGTAYEQYFGPGTRLTVT.